Listed below are T cell receptor beta chains from one sample, sequenced in a study of cytomegalovirus exposure and HLA in healthy donors. The method was immunoSEQ multiplex PCR; TCRdb's version includes in-frame clones alone and lacks a portion of them. Here the sample spans some 200,000 clones, approximately 84% being singletons. The sequenced material came from PBMCs. These TCRs come from a woman aged 40 to 55 in good health and CMV-seronegative. Each CDR3 is given with its conserved first and last residue. A D gene is named only where the DNA matches it firmly. Clone size is stated in some rows and not others, as once, few, many or a class when expanded.

CDR3 DNA: TGCGCCAGCAGCTTATGGAGAGAGACCCAGTACTTC
CDR3 protein: CASSLWRETQYF
J gene: TRBJ2-5
D gene: -
V gene: TRBV5-1
clone size: -

CDR3 DNA: TGCGCCAGCAGCTTTGAAACTAGCGGGGGGGGTTACACAGATACGCAGTATTTT
CDR3 protein: CASSFETSGGGYTDTQYF
J gene: TRBJ2-3
D gene: TRBD2
V gene: TRBV5-1
clone size: -

CDR3 DNA: TGTGCCAGCAGCGCTAAGAGCCCCTCCTATGGCTACACCTTC
CDR3 protein: CASSAKSPSYGYTF
J gene: TRBJ1-2
D gene: -
V gene: TRBV2
clone size: -

CDR3 DNA: TGTGCCAGCCGCAGAACGGACAGGGGGAGAGCCGGCGGGGAGCTGTTTTTT
CDR3 protein: CASRRTDRGRAGGELFF
J gene: TRBJ2-2
D gene: TRBD1
V gene: TRBV2
clone size: -

CDR3 DNA: TGTGCCAGCACACAGGGGTCATGGGGTGGCTACACCTTC
CDR3 protein: CASTQGSWGGYTF
J gene: TRBJ1-2
D gene: TRBD1
V gene: TRBV6-5
clone size: -

CDR3 DNA: TGTGCCAGCAGCTTACAGGGAAGGGATGAAAAACTGTTTTTT
CDR3 protein: CASSLQGRDEKLFF
J gene: TRBJ1-4
D gene: -
V gene: TRBV5-4
clone size: -

CDR3 DNA: TGTGCCAGCAGCTTATCGGGGACAGGGACTTTAACTGAAGCTTTCTTT
CDR3 protein: CASSLSGTGTLTEAFF
J gene: TRBJ1-1
D gene: TRBD1
V gene: TRBV7-2
clone size: -

CDR3 DNA: TGTGCCAGCAGCTTCCGACAGGGTGATCAGCCCCAGCATTTT
CDR3 protein: CASSFRQGDQPQHF
J gene: TRBJ1-5
D gene: TRBD1
V gene: TRBV5-8
clone size: -

CDR3 DNA: TGTGCCAGCAGCTTAATTAGCGGGGGGGTTACGGACGAGCAGTACTTC
CDR3 protein: CASSLISGGVTDEQYF
J gene: TRBJ2-7
D gene: TRBD2
V gene: TRBV7-9
clone size: -

CDR3 DNA: TGTGCCAGCAGCGTAGCTTGGCGGGGGGACTACGAGCAGTACTTC
CDR3 protein: CASSVAWRGDYEQYF
J gene: TRBJ2-7
D gene: TRBD2
V gene: TRBV9
clone size: -

CDR3 DNA: TGTGCCAGCAGGACCGGGGTTACTGAAGCTTTCTTT
CDR3 protein: CASRTGVTEAFF
J gene: TRBJ1-1
D gene: -
V gene: TRBV28
clone size: -

CDR3 DNA: TGTGCCAGCAGTTTGGGGGGGCCCGGCACTGAAGCTTTCTTT
CDR3 protein: CASSLGGPGTEAFF
J gene: TRBJ1-1
D gene: -
V gene: TRBV27
clone size: -

CDR3 DNA: TGTGCCAGCAGCCAAAGCCGGGACATCCAATACAATGAGCAGTTCTTC
CDR3 protein: CASSQSRDIQYNEQFF
J gene: TRBJ2-1
D gene: -
V gene: TRBV6-6
clone size: -

CDR3 DNA: TGTGCCAGTAGTATCCGAGGGCGGGACACTGAAGCTTTCTTT
CDR3 protein: CASSIRGRDTEAFF
J gene: TRBJ1-1
D gene: -
V gene: TRBV19
clone size: -

CDR3 DNA: TGTGCCAGCAGACCGCAGGGGGCCTTACGGGGAGAGACCCAGTACTTC
CDR3 protein: CASRPQGALRGETQYF
J gene: TRBJ2-5
D gene: TRBD1
V gene: TRBV7-8
clone size: -

CDR3 DNA: TGTGCCAGCAGCGAAAGACGAGGGCTTGAAGCTTTCTTT
CDR3 protein: CASSERRGLEAFF
J gene: TRBJ1-1
D gene: -
V gene: TRBV6-1
clone size: -

CDR3 DNA: TGTGCCTTGGAGGACAGGGGGAGGATCGAGACCCAGTACTTC
CDR3 protein: CALEDRGRIETQYF
J gene: TRBJ2-5
D gene: TRBD1
V gene: TRBV30
clone size: -

CDR3 DNA: TGTGCCAGCAGCGTACAGGAGGGGATCACTGAAGCTTTCTTT
CDR3 protein: CASSVQEGITEAFF
J gene: TRBJ1-1
D gene: -
V gene: TRBV9
clone size: -

CDR3 DNA: TGTGCCAGCAGCCTCCGACAGGGGCGCACAGATACGCAGTATTTT
CDR3 protein: CASSLRQGRTDTQYF
J gene: TRBJ2-3
D gene: TRBD1
V gene: TRBV13
clone size: -

CDR3 DNA: TGCGCCAGCAGCCAAGATGCCAGGAATGACTCACCCCTCCACTTT
CDR3 protein: CASSQDARNDSPLHF
J gene: TRBJ1-6
D gene: -
V gene: TRBV4-3
clone size: -

CDR3 DNA: TGTGCCTGGAGTGTTCCGGGACAGGGATTCGGGGGCTACACCTTC
CDR3 protein: CAWSVPGQGFGGYTF
J gene: TRBJ1-2
D gene: TRBD1
V gene: TRBV30
clone size: once

CDR3 DNA: TGTGCCAGCAGCCCGGGACTAGCGGGGGCCAATGAGCAGTTCTTC
CDR3 protein: CASSPGLAGANEQFF
J gene: TRBJ2-1
D gene: TRBD2
V gene: TRBV7-9
clone size: few

CDR3 DNA: TGTGCCAGCAGCTTGGCTGCCTTCGCCGGGGGCTACACCTTC
CDR3 protein: CASSLAAFAGGYTF
J gene: TRBJ1-2
D gene: -
V gene: TRBV5-4
clone size: -

CDR3 DNA: TGTGCCAGCAGTACCGCCGGGACTAGCGGGGTCGGGGCAGAGACCCAGTACTTC
CDR3 protein: CASSTAGTSGVGAETQYF
J gene: TRBJ2-5
D gene: TRBD2
V gene: TRBV28
clone size: -

CDR3 DNA: TGTGCCAGCAGCTTCGCAGGGGACCCTCCAACTAATGAAAAACTGTTTTTT
CDR3 protein: CASSFAGDPPTNEKLFF
J gene: TRBJ1-4
D gene: -
V gene: TRBV5-4
clone size: -

CDR3 DNA: TGTGCCAGCAGCTTGGGGACTAGCACCGGAGAGACCCAGTACTTC
CDR3 protein: CASSLGTSTGETQYF
J gene: TRBJ2-5
D gene: TRBD2
V gene: TRBV5-4
clone size: -

CDR3 DNA: TGTGCCAGTAGCGGGGATCGGAATCAGCCCCAGCATTTT
CDR3 protein: CASSGDRNQPQHF
J gene: TRBJ1-5
D gene: -
V gene: TRBV19
clone size: -

CDR3 DNA: TGTGCCAGCGGGACAGGGGGTGAAGCTTTCTTT
CDR3 protein: CASGTGGEAFF
J gene: TRBJ1-1
D gene: TRBD1
V gene: TRBV7-3
clone size: few

CDR3 DNA: TGCGCCAGCAGCTTGGGGGCAGAGCCCTTTGGCTACACCTTC
CDR3 protein: CASSLGAEPFGYTF
J gene: TRBJ1-2
D gene: -
V gene: TRBV5-1
clone size: -

CDR3 DNA: TGCAGCGTTGATGCCGGAGCCTACGAGCAGTACTTC
CDR3 protein: CSVDAGAYEQYF
J gene: TRBJ2-7
D gene: -
V gene: TRBV29-1
clone size: -

CDR3 DNA: TGCGCCAGCAGCTTGGCCGATACAGGGGTCTCAGAGACCCAGTACTTC
CDR3 protein: CASSLADTGVSETQYF
J gene: TRBJ2-5
D gene: TRBD1
V gene: TRBV5-1
clone size: -

CDR3 DNA: TGTGCCAGCAGCTTACAGGGGGAATGGAACTATGGCTACACCTTC
CDR3 protein: CASSLQGEWNYGYTF
J gene: TRBJ1-2
D gene: TRBD1
V gene: TRBV7-9
clone size: -

CDR3 DNA: TGTGCCAGCAGCTTCCTGGGCTGGGACAGGGGTAACTATGGCTACACCTTC
CDR3 protein: CASSFLGWDRGNYGYTF
J gene: TRBJ1-2
D gene: TRBD1
V gene: TRBV7-9
clone size: -

CDR3 DNA: TGTGCCAGCAGCGTAGTGGGCGGGGGTTCCCTATACAATGAGCAGTTCTTC
CDR3 protein: CASSVVGGGSLYNEQFF
J gene: TRBJ2-1
D gene: TRBD2
V gene: TRBV9
clone size: once

CDR3 DNA: TGCAGCGTTGTGGGTAGGGGGCTTGAAGCTTTCTTT
CDR3 protein: CSVVGRGLEAFF
J gene: TRBJ1-1
D gene: TRBD1
V gene: TRBV29-1
clone size: -

CDR3 DNA: TGTGCCAGCAGGGTACTAGCGTCTAGCACAGATACGCAGTATTTT
CDR3 protein: CASRVLASSTDTQYF
J gene: TRBJ2-3
D gene: TRBD2
V gene: TRBV6-1
clone size: -

CDR3 DNA: TGTGCCAGCAGCGTAGGGCCGAACACTGAAGCTTTCTTT
CDR3 protein: CASSVGPNTEAFF
J gene: TRBJ1-1
D gene: -
V gene: TRBV9
clone size: -

CDR3 DNA: TGTGCCTGGGCCACAGATGGAAAGAATTCACCCCTCCACTTT
CDR3 protein: CAWATDGKNSPLHF
J gene: TRBJ1-6
D gene: -
V gene: TRBV30
clone size: -

CDR3 DNA: TGTTCCAGCAGCTTAGCCGGGACAGGGTGGCCAGATACGCAGTATTTT
CDR3 protein: CSSSLAGTGWPDTQYF
J gene: TRBJ2-3
D gene: TRBD1
V gene: TRBV7-9
clone size: -

CDR3 DNA: TGTGCCAGCAGCTTACCCCGCCAGGGGCGTACTAACACTGAAGCTTTCTTT
CDR3 protein: CASSLPRQGRTNTEAFF
J gene: TRBJ1-1
D gene: -
V gene: TRBV7-9
clone size: -

CDR3 DNA: TGTGCCAGCAGTGGGTCATTCAGGGGCACTGAAGCTTTCTTT
CDR3 protein: CASSGSFRGTEAFF
J gene: TRBJ1-1
D gene: -
V gene: TRBV2
clone size: -

CDR3 DNA: TGCGCCAGCAGCATGGGACAGGTCCGTTCTAACTATGGCTACACCTTC
CDR3 protein: CASSMGQVRSNYGYTF
J gene: TRBJ1-2
D gene: TRBD1
V gene: TRBV5-1
clone size: -

CDR3 DNA: TGTGCCAGCAGCTCCCGACTATACGATACGCAGTATTTT
CDR3 protein: CASSSRLYDTQYF
J gene: TRBJ2-3
D gene: -
V gene: TRBV7-2
clone size: -

CDR3 DNA: TGTGCCAGCAGCAACCAGGGGAGGGGTGTCTACGAGCAGTACTTC
CDR3 protein: CASSNQGRGVYEQYF
J gene: TRBJ2-7
D gene: -
V gene: TRBV13
clone size: -

CDR3 DNA: TGTGCCAGCAGGAGGGCCTCTGGAAACACCATATATTTT
CDR3 protein: CASRRASGNTIYF
J gene: TRBJ1-3
D gene: -
V gene: TRBV2
clone size: -

CDR3 DNA: TGTGCCAGCAGCCAAGAAGTCTCCGGGTCCTCCTACGAGCAGTACTTC
CDR3 protein: CASSQEVSGSSYEQYF
J gene: TRBJ2-7
D gene: -
V gene: TRBV4-2
clone size: -

CDR3 DNA: TGTGCCAGCTCACCACTCTCTAATGAAAAACTGTTTTTT
CDR3 protein: CASSPLSNEKLFF
J gene: TRBJ1-4
D gene: -
V gene: TRBV18
clone size: -

CDR3 DNA: TGTGCCAGCAGCTTAGACGGCAGGCGCGGGGAGCAGTACTTC
CDR3 protein: CASSLDGRRGEQYF
J gene: TRBJ2-7
D gene: -
V gene: TRBV13
clone size: -

CDR3 DNA: TGTGCCAGCACAGCTACAGGGAACACTGAAGCTTTCTTT
CDR3 protein: CASTATGNTEAFF
J gene: TRBJ1-1
D gene: -
V gene: TRBV7-9
clone size: -

CDR3 DNA: TGTGCCAGCAGCCAACAGGGTATTGGTGGCTACACCTTC
CDR3 protein: CASSQQGIGGYTF
J gene: TRBJ1-2
D gene: -
V gene: TRBV14
clone size: -

CDR3 DNA: TGTGCCAGCAGCCCAAACCCAGGGATCGGCGAGCAGTACTTC
CDR3 protein: CASSPNPGIGEQYF
J gene: TRBJ2-7
D gene: -
V gene: TRBV9
clone size: -

CDR3 DNA: TGCGCCAGCAGCCTACTACAGGCTGGTAATGAAAAACTGTTTTTT
CDR3 protein: CASSLLQAGNEKLFF
J gene: TRBJ1-4
D gene: -
V gene: TRBV4-1
clone size: many

CDR3 DNA: TGTGCCAGCAGCTTGGCCGAGGCAGGAGGGGAAAAACTGTTTTTT
CDR3 protein: CASSLAEAGGEKLFF
J gene: TRBJ1-4
D gene: -
V gene: TRBV5-4
clone size: -

CDR3 DNA: TGTGCCAGCAGCTCTCCAGGGCCCACTGAAGCTTTCTTT
CDR3 protein: CASSSPGPTEAFF
J gene: TRBJ1-1
D gene: -
V gene: TRBV7-2
clone size: -

CDR3 DNA: TGCGCCAGCAGCCAAGGTGGTGGACAGCACTATGGCTACACCTTC
CDR3 protein: CASSQGGGQHYGYTF
J gene: TRBJ1-2
D gene: -
V gene: TRBV4-1
clone size: -